The sequence of this T cell receptor beta chain was determined in a study of regulatory T cells in long-lasting Graves disease. This clonotype showed up many times. Its antigen is unidentified. V was shortened by 5 bases and J by 5 bases, with 10 bases between the two germline ends. The CDR3 contains 12 residues. Germline CDR1 is SGHTA and CDR2 is FQGNSA. As to time point: newly diagnosed GD, antithyroid drugs for less than 3 months. PBMC-extracted RNA yielded the TCR library. Study-wide findings and caveats: The number of shared public clonotypes was higher in persistent patients (around 2,700) than new patients (under 1,000).

Arm-PCR with iRepertoire HTBI primers amplified the CDR3 regions for these TCR beta libraries. TCRdb re-called the multiplex PCR reads through MiXCR, storing one row per CDR3 protein. The table records roughly 360,000 distinct CDR3 sequences, about 12% of them present only once. Separately, the same data were catalogued under a study of T cells in Graves' hyperthyroidism and ophthalmopathy.

This clonotype was sampled from a young woman with Graves disease. The V gene is TRBV7-2, the J gene TRBJ2-7; a weak D match, TRBD1 (5 bases). This specimen was peripheral blood mononuclear cells (PBMCs), taken at new diagnosis, from a patient treated with antithyroid drugs. The CDR3 spells CASSILGDEQYF. CDR3 in DNA: TGTGCCAGCAGCATCCTAGGGGACGAGCAGTACTTC.